The entry below gives a single T cell receptor beta chain sequence along with its context. The record originates from a study of shared T cell receptors in the human thymus. The germline V and J ends were trimmed by 1 base and 5 bases, with 13 bases remaining between them. CDR1 is SGHDT, CDR2 YYEEEE, per germline. The CDR3 loop spans 14 amino acids. Sequencing used immunoSEQ multiplex PCR; TCRdb keeps in-frame clones, though not all of them. The table shows about 610,000 clones, with over 75% occurring only once. This sample was shared with a second study, whose subject was human thymus T cells. That paper adds: Thymus tissue was removed during corrective cardiac surgery. As related research reported, thymic repertoires overlapped highly among unrelated individuals.

The source is a boy under three years old with a congenital heart defect. Sequenced material: thymocytes. The chain joins TRBV5-6 to TRBJ2-7, with a weak D call TRBD1 (5 bases). The CDR3 here is CASSLTAGMNEQYF. The CDR3 DNA sequence: TGTGCCAGCAGCTTGACCGCAGGGATGAACGAGCAGTACTTC.